Following are 14 T cell receptor beta chains from one sample sequenced in a study of T cells in Graves' hyperthyroidism and ophthalmopathy. Using RNA transcripts as the source, TCR beta CDR3 regions were amplified. The TCR CDR3 first-round RT-PCR relied on the HTBI primer set. TCRdb re-called the multiplex PCR reads through MiXCR, storing one row per CDR3 protein. This sample has 650,000 to 750,000 distinct CDR3 sequences; around 15% occur once, and the top ten carry about 9.4%. Sample: blood. The receptors originated from a woman under 30 with Graves' hyperthyroidism.

This clonotype was counted ten times or more. The chain combines TRBV18 with TRBJ1-6; a weak D match, TRBD1 (5 bases). This CDR3 is built from 15 residues. Trimming took 3 bases from V and 6 from J, leaving 12 bases between them. The V gene's germline CDR1 is KGHSH and CDR2 LQKENI. The CDR3 nucleotides are TGTGCCAGCTCACCGCGGGGGACGGTTAATTCACCCCTCCACTTT. As protein: CASSPRGTVNSPLHF.

This clonotype has at least ten counts. The V and J genes are TRBV4-1 and TRBJ2-7, with TRBD2 as a possible D gene (6 bases). The germline V and J ends were trimmed by 6 bases and 0 bases, with 12 bases remaining between them. CDR1 MGHRA and CDR2 YSYEKL come from the germline V gene. The CDR3 contains 14 residues. CDR3 coding DNA: TGCGCCAGCAGACCGGTCGGGAGCTCCTACGAGCAGTACTTC. It codes for CASRPVGSSYEQYF.

This chain connects TRBV6-1 to TRBJ2-7; 8 bases line up with TRBD1. This CDR3 is built from 12 residues. The germline V gene has CDR1 MNHNS and CDR2 SASEGT. Trimming took 11 bases from V and 5 from J; bases not matched to a gene: 8. CDR3 sequence: CAARQGSHEQYF. CDR3 nucleotides: TGTGCCGCAAGACAGGGGTCGCACGAGCAGTACTTC.

The sample holds many counts of this clonotype. The rearrangement uses TRBV7-9 and TRBJ2-1; D gene unclear. The V gene's germline CDR1 is SEHNR and CDR2 FQNEAQ (reference sequence). CDR3 size: 18 residues. V was pared by 5 bases and J by 0 bases, with 20 bases between. CDR3 sequence reads: CASSLIGPETSSYNEQFF. CDR3 sequence (DNA): TGTGCCAGCAGCCTCATCGGGCCCGAGACATCCTCCTACAATGAGCAGTTCTTC.

This clonotype came up many times. This chain uses TRBV3-1 with TRBJ2-1; 8 positions match TRBD2. J gave up 5 bases and V 1 base, and 10 bases lay outside the gene matches. Germline assignment: CDR1 LGHDT and CDR2 YNNKEL (reference sequence). This CDR3 contains 17 residues. In nucleotides, the CDR3 is TGTGCCAGCAGCCAAGGGTCAGCGGGAGTTCGAAACAATGAGCAGTTCTTC. Translated, it gives CASSQGSAGVRNNEQFF.

This clonotype was observed a handful of times. This chain joins TRBV28 and TRBJ2-5; D not resolved. Trimming took off 6 bases at V and 4 bases at J, with 12 bases between the two ends. Germline CDR1 reads MDHEN; CDR2 reads SYDVKM. The CDR3 covers 13 residues. In DNA form, the CDR3 reads TGTGCCAGCAGCTCAAAGCACCTAGAGACCCAGTACTTC. Translation: CASSSKHLETQYF.

V gene TRBV20-1 combines with J gene TRBJ2-5; 9 positions match TRBD2. The J call may not be correct, given that the DNA end is closer to TRBJ2-1. CDR1 is DFQATT and CDR2 is SNEGSKA in the germline V gene (reference sequence). The CDR3 contains 16 residues. This CDR3 is CSARPVSGSRQETQFF. In DNA, the CDR3 is TGCAGTGCTAGGCCTGTTAGCGGGAGCCGACAAGAGACCCAGTTCTTC.

This clonotype has ten or more counts. The gene calls are TRBV11-3 and TRBJ2-7; no clear D gene. Trimming shortened V by 4 bases and J by 3 bases, and 7 bases separated the two germline ends. Germline CDR1 reads SGHNT; CDR2 reads YENEEA. The CDR3 length is 12 residues. The CDR3 sequence: CASSSPGYEQYF. The CDR3 coding sequence is TGTGCCAGCAGCTCCCCCGGCTACGAGCAGTACTTC.

Many counts were recorded for this clonotype. This rearrangement joins TRBV30 to TRBJ2-1; no firm D call. Germline V CDR1 and CDR2: GTSNPN, SVGIG (reference sequence). The CDR3 contains 12 residues. Trimming removed 0 bases at V and 12 bases at J, with 12 bases between. CDR3 protein: CAWSVLGVGQFF. CDR3 DNA: TGTGCCTGGAGTGTACTGGGTGTCGGGCAGTTCTTC.

The gene calls are TRBV27 and TRBJ2-7, with 7 bases aligning to TRBD2. V shed 1 base and J 5 bases; nucleotides not matched to a gene: 8. This CDR3 region has 15 residues. Germline V gene data show CDR1 as MNHEY and CDR2 as SMNVEV (reference sequence). CDR3 loop: CASSLLGGSFNEQYF. In DNA form, the CDR3 reads TGTGCCAGCAGTTTATTGGGCGGGAGCTTCAACGAGCAGTACTTC.

A few counts support this clonotype. The J gene is TRBJ2-7, the V gene TRBV29-1, with D perhaps given as TRBD1 or TRBD2 (6 bases each). Trimming left V 6 bases short and J 2 bases short, with 20 bases between. CDR3 length equals 15 residues. Germline V CDR1 and CDR2: SQVTM, ANQGSEA. This chain's CDR3 is CSVRVRGQDPYEQYF. The CDR3 DNA sequence: TGCAGCGTACGAGTACGGGGGCAGGACCCCTACGAGCAGTACTTC.

This clonotype was detected a few times. The chain has TRBV20-1 and TRBJ1-2, with D possibly TRBD1 on 6 matching bases. Germline CDR1 and CDR2: DFQATT and SNEGSKA (reference sequence). The length of the CDR3 is 15 residues. With 3 bases removed from V and 3 bases from J, the gap between germline ends came to 17 bases. CDR3: CSASAGQGLDYGYTF. The DNA for the CDR3 is TGCAGTGCTAGCGCCGGTCAGGGGCTAGACTATGGCTACACCTTC.

This clonotype was counted a few times. This rearrangement joins TRBV7-2 to TRBJ2-1; D is ambiguous. Germline CDR1 is SGHTA and CDR2 is FQGNSA. Trimming removed 2 bases from V and 0 bases from J, with 8 bases in between. This CDR3 comprises 15 residues. The DNA of the CDR3 is TGTGCCAGCAGCTTATTCGCGAGCTCCTACAATGAGCAGTTCTTC. Translated: CASSLFASSYNEQFF. Full variable domain (outside the CDR3, taken from reference TRBV7-2 and TRBJ2-1): GAGVSQSPSNKVTEKGKDVELRCDPISGHTALYWYRQSLGQGLEFLIYFQGNSAPDKSGLPSDRFSAERTGGSVSTLTIQRTQQEDSAVYLCASSLFASSYNEQFFGPGTRLTVL.

In this sample, this clonotype turned up many times. The genes are TRBV11-3 and TRBJ2-5, with D hard to call. The CDR3 loop spans 12 amino acids. From germline, CDR1 is SGHNT and CDR2 YENEEA. V was pared by 1 base and J by 5 bases, with 5 bases between. CDR3 DNA: TGTGCCAGCAGCTTAGTGGTGGAGACCCAGTACTTC. Protein product: CASSLVVETQYF. The full variable domain, in which reference TRBV11-3 and TRBJ2-5 provide the parts outside the CDR3, is EAGVVQSPRYKIIEKKQPVAFWCNPISGHNTLYWYLQNLGQGPELLIRYENEEAVDDSQLPKDRFSAERLKGVDSTLKIQPAELGDSAVYLCASSLVVETQYFGPGTRLLVL.